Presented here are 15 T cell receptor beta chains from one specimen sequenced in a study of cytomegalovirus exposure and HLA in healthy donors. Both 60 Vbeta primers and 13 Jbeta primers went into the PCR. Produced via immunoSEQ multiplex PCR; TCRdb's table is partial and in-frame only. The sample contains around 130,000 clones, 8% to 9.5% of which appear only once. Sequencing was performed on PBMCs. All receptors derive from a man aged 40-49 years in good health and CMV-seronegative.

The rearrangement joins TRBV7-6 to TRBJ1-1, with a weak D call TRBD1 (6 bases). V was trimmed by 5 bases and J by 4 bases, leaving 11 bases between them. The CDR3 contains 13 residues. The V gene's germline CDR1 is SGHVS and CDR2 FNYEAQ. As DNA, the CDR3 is TGTGCCAGCAGCCGGGGGGCCGCCACTGAAGCTTTCTTT. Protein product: CASSRGAATEAFF.

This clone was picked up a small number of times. CDR3 sequence: CASSQGARGYTF. CDR3 nucleotides: TGTGCCAGCAGTCAGGGGGCACGGGGCTACACCTTC. The V gene is TRBV2, the J gene TRBJ1-2; 8 bases fit TRBD1. Germline-derived CDR1 and CDR2 are SNHLY and FYNNEI. The CDR3 length is 12 residues. The V and J ends lost 5 bases and 8 bases, in that order; junction bases with no gene match: 4.

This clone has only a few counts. The CDR3 DNA sequence: TGTGCCAGCAGGCCGGGGCTTAGCGGTCTCAATGAGCAGTTCTTC. Translating gives CASRPGLSGLNEQFF. The rearrangement joins TRBV6-5 to TRBJ2-1, with a weak D call TRBD2 (6 bases). Germline V gene lookup returns CDR1 MNHEY and CDR2 SVGAGI. CDR3 length equals 15 residues. V lost 6 bases and J lost 6, with 18 bases in between.

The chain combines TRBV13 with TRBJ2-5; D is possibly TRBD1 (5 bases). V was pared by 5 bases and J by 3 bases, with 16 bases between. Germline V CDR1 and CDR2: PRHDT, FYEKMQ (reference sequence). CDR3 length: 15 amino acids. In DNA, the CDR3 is TGTGCCAGCAGCCCGAGGTGGGGCTTGGAAGAGACCCAGTACTTC. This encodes CASSPRWGLEETQYF.

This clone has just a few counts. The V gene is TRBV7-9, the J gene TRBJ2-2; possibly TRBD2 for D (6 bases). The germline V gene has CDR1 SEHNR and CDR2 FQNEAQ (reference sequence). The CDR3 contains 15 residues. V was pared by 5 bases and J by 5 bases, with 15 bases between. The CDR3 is CASSAGPIYTGELFF. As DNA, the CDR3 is TGTGCCAGCAGCGCGGGGCCGATCTATACCGGGGAGCTGTTTTTT.

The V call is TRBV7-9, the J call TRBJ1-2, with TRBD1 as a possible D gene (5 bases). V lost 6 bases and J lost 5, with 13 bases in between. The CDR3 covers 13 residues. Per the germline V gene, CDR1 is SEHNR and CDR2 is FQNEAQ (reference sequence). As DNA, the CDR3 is TGTGCCAGCAGTGCGACAGACGCTTATGGCTACACCTTC. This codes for CASSATDAYGYTF.

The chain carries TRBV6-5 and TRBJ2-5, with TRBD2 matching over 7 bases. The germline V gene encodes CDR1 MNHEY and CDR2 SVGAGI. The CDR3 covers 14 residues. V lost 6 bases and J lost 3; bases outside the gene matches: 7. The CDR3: CASRPPGLKETQYF. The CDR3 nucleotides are TGTGCCAGCAGACCCCCGGGACTAAAAGAGACCCAGTACTTC.

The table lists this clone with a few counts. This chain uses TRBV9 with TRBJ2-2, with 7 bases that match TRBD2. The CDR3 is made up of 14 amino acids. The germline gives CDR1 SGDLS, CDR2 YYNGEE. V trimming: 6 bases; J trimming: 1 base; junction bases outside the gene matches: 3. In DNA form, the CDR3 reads TGTGCCAGCATAAAGCGGGGGAACACCGGGGAGCTGTTTTTT. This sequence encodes CASIKRGNTGELFF.

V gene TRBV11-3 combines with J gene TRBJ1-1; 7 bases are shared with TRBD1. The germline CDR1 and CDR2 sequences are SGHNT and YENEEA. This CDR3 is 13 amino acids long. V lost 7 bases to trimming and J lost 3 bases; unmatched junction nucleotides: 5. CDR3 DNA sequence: TGTGCCAGCACCCAGACAGGGTACACTGAAGCTTTCTTT. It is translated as CASTQTGYTEAFF.

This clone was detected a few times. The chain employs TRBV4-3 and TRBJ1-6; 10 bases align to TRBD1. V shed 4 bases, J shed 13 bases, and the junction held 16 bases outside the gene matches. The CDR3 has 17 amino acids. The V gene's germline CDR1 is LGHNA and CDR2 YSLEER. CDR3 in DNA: TGCGCCAGCAGCCGAGACCTTAAGGACAGGGGGAATTGGCCCCTCCACTTT. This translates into CASSRDLKDRGNWPLHF.

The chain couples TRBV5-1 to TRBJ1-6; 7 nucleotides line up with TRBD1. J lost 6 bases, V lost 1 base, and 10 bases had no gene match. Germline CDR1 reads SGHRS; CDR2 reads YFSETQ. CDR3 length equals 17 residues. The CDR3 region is CASSLLQPGQINSPLHF. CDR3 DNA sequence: TGCGCCAGCAGCTTGTTACAACCGGGACAGATTAATTCACCCCTCCACTTT.

CDR3 DNA sequence: TGTGCCAGCAGTACCACCGGGTCCTTAGACGGGGAGCTGTTTTTT. Amino acid sequence: CASSTTGSLDGELFF. This chain links TRBV6-5 with TRBJ2-2; D not resolved. Germline V CDR1 and CDR2: MNHEY, SVGAGI. V shed 5 bases and J shed 7 bases, with 17 bases lying between them. This CDR3 comprises 15 residues.

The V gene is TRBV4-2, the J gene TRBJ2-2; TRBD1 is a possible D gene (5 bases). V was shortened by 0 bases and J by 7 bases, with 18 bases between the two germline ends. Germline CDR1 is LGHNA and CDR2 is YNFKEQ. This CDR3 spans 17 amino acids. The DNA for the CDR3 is TGTGCCAGCAGCCAAGATTTCCAGGGCAGGTTCGGCGGGGAGCTGTTTTTT. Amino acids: CASSQDFQGRFGGELFF.

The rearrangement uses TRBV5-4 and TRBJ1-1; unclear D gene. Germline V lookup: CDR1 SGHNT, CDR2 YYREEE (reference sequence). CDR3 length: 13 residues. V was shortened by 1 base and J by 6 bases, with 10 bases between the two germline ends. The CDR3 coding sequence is TGTGCCAGCAGCTTGAGACTAAGCCCTGAAGCTTTCTTT. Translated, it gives CASSLRLSPEAFF.

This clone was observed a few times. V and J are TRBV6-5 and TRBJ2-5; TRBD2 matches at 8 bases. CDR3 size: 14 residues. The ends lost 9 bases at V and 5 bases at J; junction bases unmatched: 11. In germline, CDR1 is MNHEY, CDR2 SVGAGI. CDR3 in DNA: TGTGCCAGTAAGAGCACGGGGGGGCTTGAGACCCAGTACTTC. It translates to CASKSTGGLETQYF.